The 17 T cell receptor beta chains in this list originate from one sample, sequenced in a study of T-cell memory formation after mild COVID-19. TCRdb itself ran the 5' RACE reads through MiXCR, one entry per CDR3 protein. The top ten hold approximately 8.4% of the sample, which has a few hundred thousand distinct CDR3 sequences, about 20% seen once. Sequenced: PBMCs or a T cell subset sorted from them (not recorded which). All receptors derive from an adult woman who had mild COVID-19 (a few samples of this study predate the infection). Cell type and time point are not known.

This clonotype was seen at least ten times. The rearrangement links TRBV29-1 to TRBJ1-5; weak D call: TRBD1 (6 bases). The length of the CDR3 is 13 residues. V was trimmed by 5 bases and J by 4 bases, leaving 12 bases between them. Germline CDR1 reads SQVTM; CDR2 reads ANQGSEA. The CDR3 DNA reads TGCAGCGTTCGGGACAACATAAATCAGCCCCAGCATTTT. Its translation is CSVRDNINQPQHF.

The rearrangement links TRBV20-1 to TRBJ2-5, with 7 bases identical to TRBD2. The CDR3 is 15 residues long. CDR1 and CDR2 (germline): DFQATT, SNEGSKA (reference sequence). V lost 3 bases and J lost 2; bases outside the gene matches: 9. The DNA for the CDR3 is TGCAGTGCTAGTGCATTGCGGGAGATTCAAGAGACCCAGTACTTC. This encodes CSASALREIQETQYF.

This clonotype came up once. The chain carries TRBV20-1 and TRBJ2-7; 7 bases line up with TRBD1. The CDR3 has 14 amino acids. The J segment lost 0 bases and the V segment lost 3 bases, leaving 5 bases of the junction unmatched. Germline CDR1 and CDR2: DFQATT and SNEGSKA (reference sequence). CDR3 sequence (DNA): TGCAGTGCTAGCGGCTCAGGGGGCTCCTACGAGCAGTACTTC. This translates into CSASGSGGSYEQYF.

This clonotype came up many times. The CDR3 DNA sequence: TGCAGTGCTATTAAAGGGCATGAGCAGTTCTTC. Residues: CSAIKGHEQFF. V and J are TRBV20-1 and TRBJ2-1; D is ambiguous. The CDR3 extends over 11 amino acids. The germline gives CDR1 DFQATT, CDR2 SNEGSKA (reference sequence). Trimming left V 4 bases short and J 8 bases short, with 9 bases between.

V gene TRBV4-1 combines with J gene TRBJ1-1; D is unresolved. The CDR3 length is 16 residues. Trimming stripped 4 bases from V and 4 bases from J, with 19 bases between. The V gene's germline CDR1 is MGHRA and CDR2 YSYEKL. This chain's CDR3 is CASSRPSANRGTEAFF. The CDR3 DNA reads TGCGCCAGCAGCCGACCCTCGGCAAACCGGGGCACTGAAGCTTTCTTT.

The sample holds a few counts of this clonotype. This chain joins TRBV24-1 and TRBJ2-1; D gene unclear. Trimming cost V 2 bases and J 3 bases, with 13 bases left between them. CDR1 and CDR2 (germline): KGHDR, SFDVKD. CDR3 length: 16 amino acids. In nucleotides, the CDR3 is TGTGCCACCAGTGATTCCGGCCACTCAAACTACAATGAGCAGTTCTTC. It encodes CATSDSGHSNYNEQFF.

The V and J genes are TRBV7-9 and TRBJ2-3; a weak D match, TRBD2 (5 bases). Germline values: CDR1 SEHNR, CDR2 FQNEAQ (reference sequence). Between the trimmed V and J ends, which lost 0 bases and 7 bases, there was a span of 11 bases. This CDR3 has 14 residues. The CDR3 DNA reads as TGTGCCAGCAGCTTAGCGGCGACTACCAATACGCAGTATTTT. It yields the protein CASSLAATTNTQYF.

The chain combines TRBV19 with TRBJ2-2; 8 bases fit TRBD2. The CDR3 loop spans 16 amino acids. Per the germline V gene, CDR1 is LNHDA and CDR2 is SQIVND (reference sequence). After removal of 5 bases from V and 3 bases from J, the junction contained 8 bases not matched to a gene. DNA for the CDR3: TGTGCCAGTAGTCGCTCCCCTAGCGGGTACACCGGGGAGCTGTTTTTT. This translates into CASSRSPSGYTGELFF. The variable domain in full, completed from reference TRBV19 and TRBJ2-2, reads DGGITQSPKYLFRKEGQNVTLSCEQNLNHDAMYWYRQDPGQGLRLIYYSQIVNDFQKGDIAEGYSVSREKKESFPLTVTSAQKNPTAFYLCASSRSPSGYTGELFFGEGSRLTVL.

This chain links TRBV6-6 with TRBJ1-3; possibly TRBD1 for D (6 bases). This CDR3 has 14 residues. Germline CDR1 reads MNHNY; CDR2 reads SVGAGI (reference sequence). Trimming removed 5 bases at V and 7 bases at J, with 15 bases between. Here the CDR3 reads CASSPTPQGNTIYF. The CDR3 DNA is TGTGCCAGCAGTCCTACCCCTCAGGGGAACACCATATATTTT.

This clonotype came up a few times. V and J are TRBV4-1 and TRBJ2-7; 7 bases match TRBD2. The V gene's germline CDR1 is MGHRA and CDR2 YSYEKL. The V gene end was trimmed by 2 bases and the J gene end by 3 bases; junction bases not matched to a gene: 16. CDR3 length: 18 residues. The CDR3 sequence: CASSQLTAGLRGSYEQYF. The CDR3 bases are TGCGCCAGCAGCCAACTCACAGCCGGTTTGCGGGGGAGCTACGAGCAGTACTTC.

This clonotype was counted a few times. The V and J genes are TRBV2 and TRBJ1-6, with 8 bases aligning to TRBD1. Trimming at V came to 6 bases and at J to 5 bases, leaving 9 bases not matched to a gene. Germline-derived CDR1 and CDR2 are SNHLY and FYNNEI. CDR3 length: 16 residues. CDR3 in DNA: TGTGCCAGCAGCCTACAGGGGGTTAAACATAATTCACCCCTCCACTTT. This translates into CASSLQGVKHNSPLHF. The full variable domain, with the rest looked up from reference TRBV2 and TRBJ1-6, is EPEVTQTPSHQVTQMGQEVILRCVPISNHLYFYWYRQILGQKVEFLVSFYNNEISEKSEIFDDQFSVERPDGSNFTLKIRSTKLEDSAMYFCASSLQGVKHNSPLHFGNGTRLTVT.

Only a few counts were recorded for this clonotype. CDR3 sequence: CAWSVQGSGQVYGYTF. The DNA of the CDR3 is TGTGCCTGGAGTGTACAGGGGTCGGGACAGGTATATGGCTACACCTTC. The chain links TRBV30 to TRBJ1-2, with TRBD1 matching over 8 bases. Germline assignment: CDR1 GTSNPN and CDR2 SVGIG (reference sequence). V was pared by 0 bases and J by 5 bases, with 11 bases of the junction left unmatched. This CDR3 has 16 amino acids.

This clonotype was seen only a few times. CDR3 sequence: CAIKGVDQPQHF. The CDR3 DNA follows: TGTGCCATCAAGGGGGTGGATCAGCCCCAGCATTTT. The chain links TRBV10-3 to TRBJ1-5; possibly TRBD1 for D (6 bases). Trimming shortened V by 7 bases and J by 5 bases, and 9 bases separated the two germline ends. There are 12 residues in the CDR3. Germline-derived CDR1 and CDR2 are ENHRY and SYGVKD.

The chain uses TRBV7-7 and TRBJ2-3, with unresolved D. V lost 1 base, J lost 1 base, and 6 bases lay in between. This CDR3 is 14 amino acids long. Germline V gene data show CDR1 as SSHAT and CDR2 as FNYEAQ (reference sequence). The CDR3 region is CASSLDSRTDTQYF. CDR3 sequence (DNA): TGTGCCAGCAGCTTAGACAGCCGCACAGATACGCAGTATTTT.

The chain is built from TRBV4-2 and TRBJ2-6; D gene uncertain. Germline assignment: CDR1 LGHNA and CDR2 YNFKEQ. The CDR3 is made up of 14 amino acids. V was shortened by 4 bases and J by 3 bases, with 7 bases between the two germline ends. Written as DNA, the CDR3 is TGTGCCAGCAGCCTCCGTGGTGGGGCCAACGTCCTGACTTTC. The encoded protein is CASSLRGGANVLTF.

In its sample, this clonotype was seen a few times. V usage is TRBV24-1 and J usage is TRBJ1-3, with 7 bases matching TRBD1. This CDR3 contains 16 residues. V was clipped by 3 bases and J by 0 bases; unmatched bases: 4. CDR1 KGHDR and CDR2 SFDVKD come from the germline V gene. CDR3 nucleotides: TGTGCCACCAGTGATGGGACAGTCAGCTCTGGAAACACCATATATTTT. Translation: CATSDGTVSSGNTIYF.

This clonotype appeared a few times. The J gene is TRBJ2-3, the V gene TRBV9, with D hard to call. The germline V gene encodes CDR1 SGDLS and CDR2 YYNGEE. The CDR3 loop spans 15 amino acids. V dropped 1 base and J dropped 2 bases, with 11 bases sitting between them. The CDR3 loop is CASSVLADHTDTQYF. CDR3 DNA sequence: TGTGCCAGCAGCGTATTGGCGGATCACACAGATACGCAGTATTTT.